Listed below are T cell receptor beta chains from one sample, sequenced in a study of CD8 T cells in ankylosing spondylitis. TCRdb ran MiXCR on the 5' RACE reads and lists one entry per CDR3 protein. Among 250,000 to 350,000 distinct CDR3 sequences listed, 8% were seen once. Material for sequencing was blood, either unsorted or a sorted T cell fraction (not recorded which). These receptors all come from a male donor with ankylosing spondylitis. Each CDR3 is given with its conserved first and last residue. D genes are given only for firm matches. Clone sizes are given selectively: once, few, many, or a class where the clone is expanded.

cdr3_aa | cdr3_nt | v_call | clone_size | j_call | d_call
CSARERYNEQFF | TGCAGTGCTAGAGAGCGGTACAATGAGCAGTTCTTC | TRBV20-1 | NA | TRBJ2-1 | NA
CASSVGRVGMTQYF | TGTGCCAGCAGCGTAGGGCGAGTGGGGATGACCCAGTACTTC | TRBV9 | NA | TRBJ2-5 | NA
CASSQKPDEQFF | TGTGCCAGCAGCCAAAAACCCGATGAGCAGTTCTTC | TRBV4-2 | few | TRBJ2-1 | NA
CASSLAAGDQPQHF | TGCGCCAGCAGCTTGGCCGCGGGGGATCAGCCCCAGCATTTT | TRBV5-1 | few | TRBJ1-5 | NA
CASSASTSGTYNEQFF | TGTGCCAGCAGTGCTTCGACTAGCGGGACCTACAATGAGCAGTTCTTC | TRBV2 | NA | TRBJ2-1 | TRBD2
CASSSSGWGGTEAFF | TGTGCCAGCAGCTCTTCGGGTTGGGGCGGCACTGAAGCTTTCTTT | TRBV11-2 | NA | TRBJ1-1 | NA
CASSQEPGPPYNEQFF | TGTGCCAGCAGCCAAGAACCCGGTCCTCCCTACAATGAGCAGTTCTTC | TRBV3-1 | NA | TRBJ2-1 | NA
CASSYFDEQFF | TGTGCCAGCAGTTACTTTGATGAGCAGTTCTTC | TRBV6-2/TRBV6-3 | many | TRBJ2-1 | NA
CASSPAMLAYEQYF | TGTGCCAGCAGTCCCGCGATGCTGGCTTACGAGCAGTACTTC | TRBV12-3/TRBV12-4 | once | TRBJ2-7 | NA
CSVDSGTPYGYTF | TGCAGCGTTGATTCCGGGACTCCCTATGGCTACACCTTC | TRBV29-1 | NA | TRBJ1-2 | NA
CASNRRLAEETQYF | TGTGCCAGCAACCGACGACTAGCGGAAGAGACCCAGTACTTC | TRBV5-5 | few | TRBJ2-5 | TRBD2
CASSLFDSESGYTF | TGCGCCAGCAGCTTGTTCGATTCGGAGTCGGGCTACACCTTC | TRBV5-1 | many | TRBJ1-2 | NA
CASSLLTGDYEQYF | TGTGCCAGCAGCTTATTAACAGGAGACTACGAGCAGTACTTC | TRBV7-9 | many | TRBJ2-7 | NA
CTISGTGGQETQYF | TGTACCATCAGTGGAACAGGGGGCCAAGAGACCCAGTACTTC | TRBV10-3 | NA | TRBJ2-5 | TRBD1
CASSRLAGEVNEQFF | TGTGCCAGCAGCAGACTAGCGGGAGAAGTCAATGAGCAGTTCTTC | TRBV7-9 | few | TRBJ2-1 | TRBD2
CASSPRRVSELFF | TGTGCCAGCAGCCCACGTAGGGTTTCCGAGCTGTTTTTT | TRBV7-9 | many | TRBJ2-2 | NA
CASSILKGAHRQFF | TGTGCCAGCAGCATCCTCAAAGGGGCGCACCGGCAGTTCTTC | TRBV6-1 | once | TRBJ2-1 | NA